The rows below give T cell receptor beta chains drawn from one sample of a study of T cell changes during pregnancy in multiple sclerosis. TCRdb keeps only in-frame clones here, not all; method: immunoSEQ multiplex PCR. The data hold approximately 98,000 clones, with about 91% observed a single time. The input for sequencing was peripheral blood, taken after pregnancy. These TCRs come from a female donor in good health, enrolled as a control in a pregnancy study. The CDR3 runs from the conserved cysteine through the conserved F or W. The D gene is left open where the match is weak. A clone size is listed for some rows: how often the clone was seen (once, few, many), or a class if it is expanded.

>.|TRBJ1-4|.|TRBV18
TGTGCCAGCTCACCTTATCAGGAGGCAACTAATGAAAAACTGTTTTTT
CASSPYQEATNEKLFF
>TRBD2|TRBJ2-3|.|TRBV7-2
TGTGCCAGCAACACTTGGGGGGGGGATACGCAGTATTTT
CASNTWGGDTQYF
>TRBD1|TRBJ2-7|.|TRBV9
TGTGCCAGCAGCAGTCCGGGACAGGGGGGCTACGAGCAGTACTTC
CASSSPGQGGYEQYF
>.|TRBJ2-3|.|TRBV7-2
TGTGCCAGCAGCTCAACGGAGACTATATTATATTTT
CASSSTETILYF
>.|TRBJ2-7|.|TRBV27
TGTGCCAGCAGTTTATCGAAAAGCGGCTACGAGCAGTACTTC
CASSLSKSGYEQYF
>TRBD1|TRBJ1-5|.|TRBV27
TGTGCCAGCAGGCCGGGACAGGGCCTCGAGGGGTATCAGCCCCAGCATTTT
CASRPGQGLEGYQPQHF
>.|TRBJ1-1|.|TRBV19
TGTGCCAGTGCGAACTGGAACACTGAAGCTTTCTTT
CASANWNTEAFF
>TRBD2|TRBJ2-7|.|TRBV7-3
TGTGCCAGCAGCTTAAAGCGGGGGGAAGAGCAGTACTTC
CASSLKRGEEQYF
>.|TRBJ2-4|.|TRBV19
TGTGCCAGTAGTACAGGTATTCAGGGTGCGGGGGCCAAAAACATTCAGTACTTC
CASSTGIQGAGAKNIQYF
>TRBD2|TRBJ2-7|.|TRBV28
TGTGCCAGCAGTTTATGGGAGCGGGAAGCATACGAGCAGTACTTC
CASSLWEREAYEQYF
>TRBD1|TRBJ2-3|.|TRBV6-1
TGTGCCAGCCGATCGGGACAGGCAGATACGCAGTATTTT
CASRSGQADTQYF
>TRBD1|TRBJ1-5|.|TRBV7-9
TGTGCCAGCAGCTTAGGGACAGGGGAACCCCAGCATTTT
CASSLGTGEPQHF
>.|TRBJ1-5|.|TRBV2
TGTGCCAGCAGTGTATCCGACTCGGGTTCTGGGGGGCAGCCCCAGCATTTT
CASSVSDSGSGGQPQHF
>.|TRBJ1-1|few|TRBV5-1
TGCGCCAGCAGCCCGTGGGGGCGCGGCACTGAAGCTTTCTTT
CASSPWGRGTEAFF
>.|TRBJ1-1|.|TRBV7-3
TGTGCCAGCAGCTTAATCAGGAACACTGAAGCTTTCTTT
CASSLIRNTEAFF
>.|TRBJ1-1|once|TRBV5-6
TGTGCCAGCAGCTTGGTCGGTCAGGGGATGTTGGCTGAAGCTTTCTTT
CASSLVGQGMLAEAFF
>.|TRBJ1-5|.|TRBV5-8
TGTGCCAGCAGCGCCATCTATAGCAATCAGCCCCAGCATTTT
CASSAIYSNQPQHF
>.|TRBJ2-5|.|TRBV5-8
TGTGCCAGCAGCGGAAGGGACTACCAAGAGACCCAGTACTTC
CASSGRDYQETQYF